The subject of this entry is one T cell receptor beta chain. V shed 4 bases and J shed 8 bases, with 18 bases lying between them. CDR1 is SGHRS, CDR2 YFSETQ, per germline. The CDR3 runs to 14 residues. This record comes from a study of technical replicates of blood from a handful of donors. Sequencing used immunoSEQ multiplex PCR; TCRdb keeps in-frame clones, though not all of them. The data hold more than 65,000 clones, with around 92% observed a single time. This receptor was taken from a human donor in good health. Some clones in this sample may be carry-over from other donors' samples. The V and J genes are TRBV5-1 and TRBJ1-2; D may be TRBD1 (5 bases). The sample taken for sequencing was T cells isolated from PBMCs. The CDR3 sequence is CASSRDRGVYGYTF. The CDR3, as DNA: TGCGCCAGCAGCCGCGACAGAGGAGTATACGGCTACACCTTC. The full variable domain, with the rest looked up from reference TRBV5-1 and TRBJ1-2, is KAGVTQTPRYLIKTRGQQVTLSCSPISGHRSVSWYQQTPGQGLQFLFEYFSETQRNKGNFPGRFSGRQFSNSRSEMNVSTLELGDSALYLCASSRDRGVYGYTFGSGTRLTVV.